These 30 T cell receptor beta chains were sequenced from one sample in a study of T cell repertoires in cytomegalovirus infection (dated by TCRdb to about 2019). The sequencing machine was an Illumina HiSeq 1500. TCRdb reprocessing: public reads trimmed at Q25 with fastp, clones called with MiXCR, in-frame beta chains kept. Each CDR3 protein gets just one entry, which takes the most common genes and DNA from the rows behind it. This sample has fewer than 550,000 distinct CDR3 sequences in its table, and 26% of those were observed once. The ten biggest clones cover around 14% of the sample. The sample comprised PBMCs. Receptors were obtained from a human donor in good health (CMV status not recorded). Some clones in this sample may be carry-over from other donors' samples.

This clonotype has ten or more counts. This sequence joins TRBV7-2 and TRBJ2-5, with 9 nucleotides matching TRBD2. Losses at the gene ends were 8 bases for V and 4 bases for J; bases not matched to a gene: 26. The CDR3 loop spans 20 amino acids. Germline V gene data show CDR1 as SGHTA and CDR2 as FQGNSA. CDR3 residues: CASSNPGRLSSGSSRETQYF. Here the CDR3 DNA reads TGTGCCAGCTCCAATCCAGGCCGGTTGAGTAGCGGGAGTTCTAGAGAGACCCAGTACTTC.

This clonotype has at least ten counts. V gene TRBV7-6 combines with J gene TRBJ2-3, with D maybe TRBD2 (5 bases). The V end was cut by 4 bases, the J end by 0 bases, with 11 bases between. The germline CDR1 and CDR2 sequences are SGHVS and FNYEAQ. The CDR3 sequence is 15 residues long. Here the CDR3 reads CASSSSFSSTDTQYF. CDR3 nucleotides: TGTGCCAGCAGCTCTAGCTTTTCTAGCACAGATACGCAGTATTTT.

This chain joins TRBV7-3 and TRBJ1-6; 7 positions agree with TRBD1. Per the germline V gene, CDR1 is SGHTA and CDR2 is FQGTGA. The CDR3 is made up of 15 amino acids. J gave up 6 bases and V 2 bases, and 4 bases lay outside the gene matches. For the CDR3, the DNA is TGTGCCAGCAGCTTAGAAGGGGGCGTTAATTCACCCCTCCACTTT. It is translated as CASSLEGGVNSPLHF.

This clonotype was seen just once. The chain links TRBV10-3 to TRBJ2-7, with D unclear. Per the germline V gene, CDR1 is ENHRY and CDR2 is SYGVKD. The CDR3 is 13 residues long. The CDR3 bases are TGTGGCATCAGTGGCGACTGGACCTACGAGCAGTACGTC. It is translated as CGISGDWTYEQYV.

This clonotype was seen at least ten times. The V call is TRBV7-2, the J call TRBJ2-7, with D maybe TRBD1 (5 bases). The germline V and J ends were trimmed by 1 base and 6 bases, with 10 bases remaining between them. The CDR3 consists of 13 residues. CDR1 is SGHTA and CDR2 is FQGNSA in the germline V gene. CDR3 residues: CASSLEGFGEQYF. The DNA of the CDR3 is TGTGCCAGCAGCTTAGAGGGGTTTGGCGAGCAGTACTTC.

This clonotype was counted many times. The genes are TRBV7-2 and TRBJ1-6; tentative D call: TRBD1 (5 bases). Germline-derived CDR1 and CDR2 are SGHTA and FQGNSA. This CDR3 has 15 amino acids. V lost 3 bases and J lost 10, with 16 bases in between. CDR3 in amino acids: CASSLAQGRVSPLHF. The CDR3 DNA is TGTGCCAGCAGCTTGGCTCAGGGTAGGGTGTCACCCCTCCACTTT.

This clonotype came up a few times. The V gene is TRBV5-4, the J gene TRBJ2-5; 15 bases align to TRBD2. The CDR3 totals 18 residues. Germline CDR1 and CDR2: SGHNT and YYREEE (reference sequence). J lost 2 bases, V lost 4 bases, and 9 bases had no gene match. CDR3 protein: CASSAAGTSGRYQETQYF. CDR3 DNA sequence: TGTGCCAGCAGCGCGGCCGGGACTAGCGGGAGGTATCAAGAGACCCAGTACTTC.

This clonotype has only a few counts. This chain links TRBV7-6 with TRBJ2-7; 8 positions agree with TRBD2. Looked up from germline, CDR1 is SGHVS and CDR2 is FNYEAQ. The CDR3 spans 17 residues. The V gene end was trimmed by 3 bases and the J gene end by 4 bases; junction bases not matched to a gene: 14. The CDR3 coding sequence is TGTGCCAGCAGCTTGGGGCTAGGGGCGGGAGGTGGGTACGAGCAGTACGTC. Amino acid sequence: CASSLGLGAGGGYEQYV.

There are many counts of this clonotype. The J gene is TRBJ2-1, the V gene TRBV12-3 or TRBV12-4, with 10 bases matching TRBD1. The CDR3 spans 14 residues. V shed 6 bases and J 8 bases; nucleotides not matched to a gene: 7. The CDR3 coding sequence is TGTGCCAGCAGCTTTGGACAGGGGGAAGATGAGCAGTTCTTC. Amino acid sequence: CASSFGQGEDEQFF.

This rearrangement joins TRBV6-2 or TRBV6-3 to TRBJ2-3; TRBD2 matches at 10 bases. The CDR3 runs to 14 residues. V gave up 8 bases and J gave up 6 bases; unmatched junction bases: 8. Germline CDR1 MNHEY, CDR2 SVGEGT. The CDR3 protein is CASEREGRRDTQYF. CDR3 bases: TGTGCCAGCGAGCGGGAGGGCCGGCGGGATACGCAGTATTTT.

This chain connects TRBV7-9 to TRBJ1-1, with D possibly TRBD1 on 5 matching bases. V gave up 5 bases and J gave up 6 bases, with 13 bases separating them. In germline, CDR1 is SEHNR, CDR2 FQNEAQ (reference sequence). The CDR3 loop spans 13 amino acids. The CDR3 here is CASSQGGVAEAFF. The CDR3 region has the DNA TGTGCCAGCAGCCAGGGTGGGGTGGCTGAAGCTTTCTTT.

This clonotype was found a few times. The chain joins TRBV7-2 to TRBJ2-7, with 9 bases lining up with TRBD2. The CDR3 runs to 15 residues. CDR1 SGHTA and CDR2 FQGNSA come from the germline V gene. With 5 bases clipped from V and 7 bases from J, the junction kept 12 bases outside the gene matches. CDR3 in amino acids: CASSQTHSGSGEQYV. The CDR3, as DNA: TGTGCCAGCAGCCAAACGCATAGCGGGAGTGGTGAGCAGTACGTC.

This clonotype was seen ten or more times. The chain links TRBV6-1 to TRBJ1-2, with D possibly being TRBD1 (6 bases). CDR1 is MNHNS, CDR2 SASEGT, per germline. CDR3 length: 14 amino acids. The V end was cut by 7 bases, the J end by 5 bases, with 17 bases between. DNA of the CDR3: TGTGCCAGCAAAGAACAGGGTATATTTTATGGCTACACCTTC. Protein: CASKEQGIFYGYTF.

This clonotype was picked up many times. The chain combines TRBV6-2 or TRBV6-3 with TRBJ2-3; TRBD2 matches at 7 bases. V trimming: 10 bases; J trimming: 2 bases; junction bases outside the gene matches: 9. CDR1 and CDR2 from the germline V gene are MNHEY and SVGEGT. The CDR3 consists of 14 residues. CDR3 nucleotides: TGTGCCACCAAAGACTGGGACTACACAGATACGCAGTATTTT. Protein: CATKDWDYTDTQYF.

This clonotype was picked up many times. This chain connects TRBV7-2 to TRBJ2-3; tentative D call: TRBD1 (5 bases). Trimming pared 0 bases from V and 0 bases from J, leaving 7 bases between. This CDR3 has 15 amino acids. Germline V gene lookup returns CDR1 SGHTA and CDR2 FQGNSA. CDR3 region: CASSLARTSTDTQYF. The CDR3 bases are TGTGCCAGCAGCTTAGCGCGGACAAGCACAGATACGCAGTATTTT.

There are a few counts of this clonotype. The chain couples TRBV6-8 to TRBJ2-5; D is uncertain. This CDR3 has 13 amino acids. Trimming shortened V by 5 bases and J by 10 bases, and 17 bases separated the two germline ends. The germline CDR1 and CDR2 sequences are MNHGY and SAAAGT. In DNA form, the CDR3 reads TGTGCCAGCAGTCACGGACGGAATGGAGTCCAGTACTTC. This gives the protein CASSHGRNGVQYF.

A few counts support this clonotype. This sequence joins TRBV5-6 and TRBJ2-2; D not resolved. Deletions cut 2 bases from V and 2 bases from J, with 7 bases between. The CDR3 extends over 14 amino acids. In germline, CDR1 is SGHDT, CDR2 YYEEEE. CDR3 region: CASSLLPNTGELFF. CDR3 DNA: TGTGCCAGCAGCTTACTACCTAACACCGGGGAGCTGTTTTTT.

The chain couples TRBV29-1 to TRBJ2-1; D not resolved. V was pared by 3 bases and J by 7 bases, with 13 bases between. CDR1 is SQVTM, CDR2 ANQGSEA, per germline. The CDR3 is 13 amino acids. The CDR3 sequence: CSVDLRRSNEQFF. In nucleotides, the CDR3 is TGCAGCGTTGATCTACGCAGAAGTAATGAGCAGTTCTTC.

This clonotype was seen only once. The chain carries TRBV12-5 and TRBJ2-3; TRBD2 matches 7 bases. The CDR3 covers 14 residues. The trim removed 3 bases at V and 4 bases at J, leaving 4 bases unmatched. Looked up from germline, CDR1 is LGHNT and CDR2 is FRNRAP. CDR3 nucleotides: TGTGCTAGTGGTTTCAAGCGGGGCTCAGATACGCAGTATTTT. It encodes CASGFKRGSDTQYF. The variable domain in full, with the rest retrieved from reference TRBV12-5 and TRBJ2-3, is DARVTQTPRHKVTEMGQEVTMRCQPILGHNTVFWYRQTMMQGLELLAYFRNRAPLDDSGMPKDRFSAEMPDATLATLKIQPSEPRDSAVYFCASGFKRGSDTQYFGPGTRLTVL.

This clonotype was seen a handful of times. The gene calls are TRBV24-1 and TRBJ2-5; D possibly corresponds to TRBD1 (7 bases). Trimming removed 3 bases from V and 3 bases from J, with 13 bases in between. Per the germline V gene, CDR1 is KGHDR and CDR2 is SFDVKD. The CDR3 contains 15 residues. The CDR3 is CATSDAGTAKETQYF. In DNA form, the CDR3 reads TGTGCCACCAGTGATGCGGGGACAGCCAAAGAGACCCAGTACTTC.

This clonotype has more than one count but fewer than ten. The chain has TRBV7-6 and TRBJ2-7; unclear D gene. Germline V gives CDR1 SGHVS, CDR2 FNYEAQ. CDR3 size: 15 residues. Trimming shortened V by 1 base and J by 1 base, and 11 bases separated the two germline ends. CDR3 sequence reads: CASSLDIGPSYEQYF. The CDR3 bases are TGTGCCAGCAGCTTAGATATCGGACCGTCCTACGAGCAGTACTTC.

This chain joins TRBV19 and TRBJ2-5; 7 positions agree with TRBD2. V shed 0 bases and J 5 bases; nucleotides not matched to a gene: 9. Germline CDR1 reads LNHDA; CDR2 reads SQIVND (reference sequence). There are 16 residues in the CDR3. The CDR3 region has the DNA TGTGCCAGTAGTATAGATCATCTAGCGGCAACGGAGACCCAGTACTTC. Protein sequence: CASSIDHLAATETQYF.

A few counts support this clonotype. The V and J genes are TRBV7-3 and TRBJ2-3; perhaps TRBD1 as D (6 bases). This CDR3 region has 17 residues. The V end lost 3 bases, the J end lost 0 bases, and 16 bases lay between the germline ends. Germline V lookup: CDR1 SGHTA, CDR2 FQGTGA. The DNA for the CDR3 is TGTGCCAGCAGCTTTTACGGACCCGGACAGAGCACAGATACGCAGTATTTT. Its translation: CASSFYGPGQSTDTQYF. The full variable domain, in which reference TRBV7-3 and TRBJ2-3 provide the parts outside the CDR3, is GAGVSQTPSNKVTEKGKYVELRCDPISGHTALYWYRQSLGQGPEFLIYFQGTGAADDSGLPNDRFFAVRPEGSVSTLKIQRTERGDSAVYLCASSFYGPGQSTDTQYFGPGTRLTVL.

The chain uses TRBV30 and TRBJ1-2; D not resolved. Germline V gene sequence: CDR1 GTSNPN, CDR2 SVGIG (reference sequence). V was clipped by 5 bases and J by 6 bases, with 13 bases between them. This CDR3 contains 12 residues. The CDR3 coding sequence is TGTGCCTGGTCACGGTCTTGGGATGGCTACACCTTC. Its protein product is CAWSRSWDGYTF.

This clonotype was counted many times. This rearrangement joins TRBV12-3 or TRBV12-4 to TRBJ2-7; D assignment may be TRBD1 or TRBD2 (6 bases each). The CDR3 sequence is 15 residues long. The germline V and J ends were trimmed by 2 bases and 1 base, with 12 bases remaining between them. CDR3 region: CASSLRETGSYEQYF. The DNA of the CDR3 is TGTGCCAGCAGTTTACGGGAGACAGGTTCCTACGAGCAGTACTTC.

The gene calls are TRBV20-1 and TRBJ2-3; weak D call: TRBD2 (5 bases). With 6 bases removed from V and 5 bases from J, the gap between germline ends came to 15 bases. Germline-derived CDR1 and CDR2 are DFQATT and SNEGSKA (reference sequence). The CDR3 length is 13 residues. This CDR3 is CSASDVALDTQYF. The DNA for the CDR3 is TGCAGTGCATCGGACGTAGCGTTAGATACGCAGTATTTT.

This clonotype was counted ten times or more. The chain recombines TRBV6-2 or TRBV6-3 with TRBJ2-1, with a possible D match to TRBD2 (6 bases). There are 16 residues in the CDR3. V was clipped by 6 bases and J by 7 bases, with 22 bases between them. From germline, CDR1 is MNHEY and CDR2 SVGEGT. This CDR3 is CASSAGGGTARNEQFF. In nucleotides, the CDR3 is TGTGCCAGCAGCGCCGGTGGCGGGACGGCCCGGAATGAGCAGTTCTTC.

The V gene is TRBV10-3, the J gene TRBJ1-2; 11 nucleotides line up with TRBD1. V was pared by 10 bases and J by 2 bases, with 6 bases of the junction left unmatched. Germline V gene sequence: CDR1 ENHRY, CDR2 SYGVKD. The CDR3 totals 14 residues. The CDR3 sequence: CATGQGATNYGYTF. The CDR3 bases are TGTGCCACCGGACAGGGGGCCACGAACTATGGCTACACCTTC.

This clonotype came up a few times. The chain combines TRBV20-1 with TRBJ2-1, with 14 bases identical to TRBD2. V lost 6 bases to trimming and J lost 2 bases; unmatched junction nucleotides: 9. CDR3 size: 17 residues. Germline V gene sequence: CDR1 DFQATT, CDR2 SNEGSKA (reference sequence). The CDR3 DNA is TGCAGTGCAAGCGGGACTAGCGGGAGCTCTCCCTACAATGAGCAGTTCTTC. This translates into CSASGTSGSSPYNEQFF.

The chain carries TRBV27 and TRBJ2-1; 8 nucleotides agree with TRBD1. The V gene end was trimmed by 5 bases and the J gene end by 8 bases; junction bases not matched to a gene: 8. The V gene's germline CDR1 is MNHEY and CDR2 SMNVEV (reference sequence). This CDR3 spans 14 amino acids. The CDR3 sequence: CASSKYDRGDEQFF. CDR3 DNA sequence: TGTGCCAGCAGTAAATACGACAGGGGAGATGAGCAGTTCTTC.